The 15 T cell receptor beta chains given below trace back to one sample, sequenced in a study of cytomegalovirus exposure and HLA in healthy donors. Measured with immunoSEQ multiplex PCR; TCRdb has only the in-frame clones, and not every one. The table lists 200,000 to 250,000 clones, over 65% of them singletons. The sequenced material came from PBMCs. The source of these receptors is a woman between 18 and 29 years old in good health and CMV-seronegative.

The count of this clone is one. This rearrangement joins TRBV4-1 to TRBJ1-4; D may be TRBD1 (5 bases). Germline V gene sequence: CDR1 MGHRA, CDR2 YSYEKL. CDR3 size: 15 residues. Trimming took 4 bases from V and 7 from J, leaving 16 bases between them. The CDR3 protein is CASSLLGHRAEKLFF. The CDR3, as DNA: TGCGCCAGCAGCCTCCTAGGACACCGGGCTGAAAAACTGTTTTTT.

The chain recombines TRBV6-5 with TRBJ1-6; D is ambiguous. The V end was cut by 6 bases, the J end by 7 bases, with 7 bases between. CDR1 is MNHEY and CDR2 is SVGAGI in the germline V gene. The CDR3 sequence is 12 residues long. This CDR3 reads CASSLANSPLHF. The CDR3 coding sequence is TGTGCCAGCAGCTTGGCGAATTCACCCCTCCACTTT.

The genes are TRBV19 and TRBJ1-2; possibly TRBD1 for D (6 bases). Germline CDR1 reads LNHDA; CDR2 reads SQIVND (reference sequence). This CDR3 has 14 residues. V lost 8 bases and J 1 base, leaving 14 bases between the germline ends. CDR3 amino acids: CASRVRTDNYGYTF. The CDR3 DNA is TGTGCCAGTCGCGTCCGGACAGATAACTATGGCTACACCTTC.

V is TRBV6-5 and J is TRBJ1-1; 9 positions match TRBD1. CDR1 MNHEY and CDR2 SVGAGI come from the germline V gene. This CDR3 is 13 amino acids long. Trimming removed 8 bases from V and 4 bases from J; junction bases left unmatched: 5. Here the CDR3 reads CASYRGRGTEAFF. CDR3 DNA: TGTGCCAGCTACAGGGGGCGCGGCACTGAAGCTTTCTTT.

This chain links TRBV5-1 with TRBJ2-6; D is ambiguous. The ends were cut back, 4 bases at V and 1 base at J, with 6 bases in the middle. The CDR3 totals 14 residues. Germline CDR1 and CDR2: SGHRS and YFSETQ. The CDR3 protein is CASSDHSGANVLTF. The CDR3 nucleotides read TGCGCCAGCAGCGACCATTCTGGGGCCAACGTCCTGACTTTC.

The CDR3 region is CASSEQGANNEQFF. The CDR3 DNA is TGTGCCAGCAGTGAACAGGGGGCCAACAATGAGCAGTTCTTC. V gene TRBV2 combines with J gene TRBJ2-1; 8 nucleotides match TRBD1. CDR3 length: 14 residues. Germline CDR1 SNHLY, CDR2 FYNNEI. With V trimmed by 2 bases and J by 5 bases, 2 bases remained unmatched.

The chain carries TRBV29-1 and TRBJ1-1; 7 bases agree with TRBD1. CDR1 and CDR2 from the germline V gene are SQVTM and ANQGSEA. The CDR3 has 12 amino acids. J lost 7 bases, V lost 8 bases, and 10 bases had no gene match. The CDR3, as DNA: TGCAGCTACGAGAGGGGGCCCGGTGAAGCTTTCTTT. It codes for CSYERGPGEAFF.

The rearrangement uses TRBV6-5 and TRBJ1-2; the D is unclear. Germline CDR1 MNHEY, CDR2 SVGAGI. The CDR3 covers 13 residues. V was clipped by 2 bases and J by 6 bases, with 10 bases between them. The CDR3: CASSYGSLNGYTF. Here the CDR3 DNA reads TGTGCCAGCAGTTACGGATCCCTCAATGGCTACACCTTC.

This clone has just a few counts. The chain's CDR3 is CAISAPITSGSHNEQFF. CDR3 DNA: TGTGCCATCAGTGCCCCCATAACTAGCGGGAGCCACAATGAGCAGTTCTTC. The chain has TRBV10-3 and TRBJ2-1; 11 nucleotides agree with TRBD2. Germline CDR1 is ENHRY and CDR2 is SYGVKD. This CDR3 has 17 residues. With 4 bases clipped from V and 5 bases from J, the junction kept 10 bases outside the gene matches.

V gene TRBV2 combines with J gene TRBJ1-2; no firm D call. This CDR3 comprises 13 residues. Trimming left V 4 bases short and J 8 bases short, with 14 bases between. Germline CDR1 and CDR2: SNHLY and FYNNEI. The CDR3 protein is CASSGRLQGGYTF. DNA for the CDR3: TGTGCCAGCAGTGGAAGACTGCAAGGAGGCTACACCTTC.

This chain uses TRBV27 with TRBJ1-1, with no clear D. Trimming pared 10 bases from V and 4 bases from J, leaving 10 bases between. The CDR3 covers 11 residues. Per the germline V gene, CDR1 is MNHEY and CDR2 is SMNVEV (reference sequence). Written as DNA, the CDR3 is TGTGCCACCGGAGAGGGCACTGAAGCTTTCTTT. Translated: CATGEGTEAFF.

This rearrangement joins TRBV5-1 to TRBJ2-3, with a tentative D call TRBD1 (5 bases). Trimming removed 2 bases from V and 6 bases from J, with 10 bases in between. The CDR3 totals 13 residues. From germline, CDR1 is SGHRS and CDR2 YFSETQ. Written as DNA, the CDR3 is TGCGCCAGCAGCTTAGTAGGGGCGGATACGCAGTATTTT. It yields the protein CASSLVGADTQYF.

J is TRBJ2-7 and V is TRBV7-9; weak D call: TRBD1 (5 bases). V was pared by 1 base and J by 2 bases, with 12 bases between. This CDR3 region has 15 residues. Per the germline V gene, CDR1 is SEHNR and CDR2 is FQNEAQ (reference sequence). CDR3 protein: CASSLVLGPAYEQYF. CDR3 DNA sequence: TGTGCCAGCAGCTTAGTTCTGGGGCCGGCCTACGAGCAGTACTTC.

This clone occurred once. As DNA, the CDR3 is TGCGCCAGCAGCCTACGGACAGGGGGCTCCTACGAGCAGTACTTC. It yields the protein CASSLRTGGSYEQYF. The chain has TRBV5-1 and TRBJ2-7, with 10 bases identical to TRBD1. J was trimmed by 0 bases and V by 4 bases; bases with no gene match: 4. The CDR3 is 15 residues long. Germline CDR1 and CDR2: SGHRS and YFSETQ.

As for this clone: This specimen includes other DNA sequences encoding the same CDR3. V gene TRBV11-2 combines with J gene TRBJ1-1; weak D call: TRBD1 (5 bases). The germline CDR1 and CDR2 sequences are SGHAT and FQNNGV. The CDR3 totals 11 residues. Deletions cut 3 bases from V and 8 bases from J, with 7 bases between. The CDR3 nucleotides are TGTGCCAGCAGCTTGGGACCCGAAGCTTTCTTT. Amino acid sequence: CASSLGPEAFF.